The present T cell receptor beta chain was sequenced within a study of T-cell reconstitution after alpha-beta-depleted transplantation in children (TCRdb year 2016). Context from the whole study: Using TCR repertoire profiling, the study followed T-cell immune reconstitution in a quantitative way in children after TCRalphabeta/CD19-depleted allogeneic hematopoietic cell transplantation. General study outcomes and caveats: Apparently early alphabetaT-cell count recovery about two months after transplant reportedly relied on only several hundred rapidly expanded clones derived from non-depleted graft cells. In some patients, the high TCRbeta diversity seen at day 60 was put down to recipient T cells and intrathymic progenitors that had survived conditioning. The frequencies of hyperexpanded clones fell over the following months, and after one year, T-cell counts and TCRbeta diversity were mostly attributed to newly produced T cells.

The germline V end is reduced by 7 bases and the J end by 4 bases; junction bases left unmatched: 9. Taken from cysteine to phenylalanine, the CDR3 has 14 residues. The read is trimmed to its CDR3 DNA, 42 bases read in frame from base 1. The CDR1 and CDR2 encoded by the germline V gene are SNHLY and FYNNEI. Taken with the paper, the label for treatment or condition translates to: allogeneic hematopoietic cell transplantation with graft depleted of TCRalphabeta T cells and CD19 B cells. Transplant recipients were children who received TCRalphabeta/CD19-depleted allogeneic hematopoietic cell grafts. Libraries were prepared through PCR. TCRdb shows the sequencer as Illumina HiSeq 2500. TCR library preparation used molecular barcoding, with unique molecular identifiers applied to normalize quantification of the TCRbeta repertoire. Through fastp at Q25 and MiXCR, TCRdb rebuilt clones from the public reads, retaining in-frame beta chains. Duplicate CDR3 protein sequences are folded into a single record with the most common DNA and genes. A total of roughly 310,000 distinct CDR3 sequences appear in this sample, 23% of them only once. Approximately 11% of the sample comes from the top ten.

In regard to this clonotype: Its cognate antigen has yet to be identified. No clone much larger than this one lies a single base away; base qualities are absent.

This sequence was found in a male patient younger than 18 who had a stem cell transplant for acute lymphoblastic leukemia, so the T cells may come from the graft donor. Specimen: PBMCs, mostly from graft donor cells, collected 180 days after TCRalphabeta/CD19-depleted stem cell transplant. The rearranged chain carries TRBV2 and TRBJ1-1, and 7 junction bases match TRBD1. The DNA sequence follows: TGTGCCAGCACGAGACAGGGAGCTGGCACTGAAGCTTTCTTT. Its protein reads: CASTRQGAGTEAFF.